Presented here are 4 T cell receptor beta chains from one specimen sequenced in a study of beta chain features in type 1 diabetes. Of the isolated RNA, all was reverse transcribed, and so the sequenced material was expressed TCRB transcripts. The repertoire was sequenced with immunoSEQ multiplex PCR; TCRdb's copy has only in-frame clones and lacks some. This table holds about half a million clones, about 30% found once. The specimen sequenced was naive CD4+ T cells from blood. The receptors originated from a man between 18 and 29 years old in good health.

CDR3 region: CAWTRLGTGSYNEQFF. The CDR3 DNA sequence: TGTGCCTGGACCCGCCTCGGGACGGGCTCCTACAATGAGCAGTTCTTC. The rearrangement uses TRBV30 and TRBJ2-1, with D possibly called TRBD1 or TRBD2 (5 bases each). The germline V and J ends were trimmed by 4 bases and 0 bases, with 16 bases remaining between them. Germline assignment: CDR1 GTSNPN and CDR2 SVGIG (reference sequence). This CDR3 spans 16 amino acids.

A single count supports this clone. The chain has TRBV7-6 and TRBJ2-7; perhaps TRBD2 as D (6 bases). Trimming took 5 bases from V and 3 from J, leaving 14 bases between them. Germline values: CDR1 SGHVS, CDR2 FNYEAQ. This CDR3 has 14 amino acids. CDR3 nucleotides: TGTGCCAGCAGCCCGTGGGCGACTAGCTACGAGCAGTACTTC. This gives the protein CASSPWATSYEQYF. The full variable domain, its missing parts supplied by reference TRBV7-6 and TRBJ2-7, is GAGVSQSPRYKVTKRGQDVALRCDPISGHVSLYWYRQALGQGPEFLTYFNYEAQQDKSGLPNDRFSAERPEGSISTLTIQRTEQRDSAMYRCASSPWATSYEQYFGPGTRLTVT.

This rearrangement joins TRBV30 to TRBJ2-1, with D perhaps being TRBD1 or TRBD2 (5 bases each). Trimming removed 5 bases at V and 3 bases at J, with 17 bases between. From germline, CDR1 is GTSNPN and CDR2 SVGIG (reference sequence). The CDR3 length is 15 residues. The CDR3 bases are TGTGCCTGGCGCCGGGGCTTGCTGATCTACAATGAGCAGTTCTTC. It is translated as CAWRRGLLIYNEQFF.

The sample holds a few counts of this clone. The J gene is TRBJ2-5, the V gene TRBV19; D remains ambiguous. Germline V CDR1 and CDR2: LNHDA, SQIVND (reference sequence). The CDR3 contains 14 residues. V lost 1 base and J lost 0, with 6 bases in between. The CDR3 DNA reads TGTGCCAGTAGTATAGTGGCCAACCAAGAGACCCAGTACTTC. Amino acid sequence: CASSIVANQETQYF.